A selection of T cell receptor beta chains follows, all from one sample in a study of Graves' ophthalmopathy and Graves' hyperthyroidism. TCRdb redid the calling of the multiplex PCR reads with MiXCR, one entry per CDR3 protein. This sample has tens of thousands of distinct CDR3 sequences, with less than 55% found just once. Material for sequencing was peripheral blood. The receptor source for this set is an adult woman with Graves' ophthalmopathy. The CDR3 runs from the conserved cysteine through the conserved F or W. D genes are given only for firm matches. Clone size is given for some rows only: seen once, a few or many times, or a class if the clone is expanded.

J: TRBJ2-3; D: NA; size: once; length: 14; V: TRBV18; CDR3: CASSPNGGEDTQYF; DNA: TGTGCCAGCTCACCGAATGGGGGAGAGGATACGCAGTATTTT
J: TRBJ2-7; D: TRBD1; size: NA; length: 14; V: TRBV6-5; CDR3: CASRTWTGTYELYF; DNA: TGTGCCAGCAGGACCTGGACAGGGACCTACGAGCTGTACTTT
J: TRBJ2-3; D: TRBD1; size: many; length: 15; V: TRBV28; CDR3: CASGTTGDPSDTQYF; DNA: TGTGCCAGCGGAACTACAGGGGATCCCTCAGATACGCAGTATTTT
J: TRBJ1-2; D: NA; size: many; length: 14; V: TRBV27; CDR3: CASSLAQGVYGYTF; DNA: TGTGCCAGCAGTTTAGCACAGGGAGTCTATGGCTACACCTTC
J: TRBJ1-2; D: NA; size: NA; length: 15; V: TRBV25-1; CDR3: CASSPRRGDVYGYTF; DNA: TGTGCCAGCAGTCCTCGGCGAGGGGACGTATATGGCTACACCTTC
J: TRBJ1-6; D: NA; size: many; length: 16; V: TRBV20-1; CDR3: CSARDGDQTYNSPLHF; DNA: TGCAGTGCTAGAGATGGCGACCAAACCTATAATTCACCCCTCCACTTT
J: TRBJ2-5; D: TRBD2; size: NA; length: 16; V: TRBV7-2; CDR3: CASSLRGGTSGETQYF; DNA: TGTGCCAGCAGCTTAAGGGGAGGGACTAGCGGAGAGACCCAGTACTTC
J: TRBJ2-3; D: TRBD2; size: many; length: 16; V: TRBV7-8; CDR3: CASSLVTSGGTDTQYF; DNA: TGTGCCAGCAGCTTAGTGACTAGCGGGGGCACAGATACGCAGTATTTT
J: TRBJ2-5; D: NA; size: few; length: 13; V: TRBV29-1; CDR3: CSVPRQGGGTQYF; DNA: TGCAGCGTTCCTCGACAGGGAGGAGGGACCCAGTACTTC
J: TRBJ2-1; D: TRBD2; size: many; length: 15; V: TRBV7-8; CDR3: CASSLVLAGVNEQFF; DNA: TGTGCCAGCAGCTTAGTACTAGCGGGAGTCAATGAGCAGTTCTTC
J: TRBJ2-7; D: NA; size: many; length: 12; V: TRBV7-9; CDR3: CASSRRGYEQYF; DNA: TGTGCCAGCAGCCGCAGGGGTTACGAGCAGTACTTC
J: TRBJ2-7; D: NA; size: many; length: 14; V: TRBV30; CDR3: CAWSLGGHEVEQYF; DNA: TGTGCCTGGAGTCTTGGGGGACACGAGGTCGAGCAGTACTTC
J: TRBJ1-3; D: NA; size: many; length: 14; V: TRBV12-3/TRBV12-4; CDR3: CASSLAGVGNTIYF; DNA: TGTGCCAGCAGTTTAGCAGGGGTAGGAAACACCATATATTTT
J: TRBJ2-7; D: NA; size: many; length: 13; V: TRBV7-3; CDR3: CASSLTRLDEQYF; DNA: TGTGCCAGCAGCTTAACCCGACTAGACGAGCAGTACTTC
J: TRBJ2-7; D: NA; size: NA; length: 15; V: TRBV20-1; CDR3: CSAIRGDYRSYEQYF; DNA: TGCAGTGCTATAAGGGGGGACTACCGTTCCTACGAGCAGTACTTC
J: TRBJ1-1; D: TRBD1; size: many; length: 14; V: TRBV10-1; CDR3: CASSPGTGRTEAFF; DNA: TGCGCCAGCAGCCCCGGGACAGGGAGGACTGAAGCTTTCTTT
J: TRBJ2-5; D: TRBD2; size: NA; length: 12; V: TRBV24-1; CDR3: CATRGGGETQYF; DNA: TGTGCCACCCGGGGGGGCGGGGAGACCCAGTACTTC
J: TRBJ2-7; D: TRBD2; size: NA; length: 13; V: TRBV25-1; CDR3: CASRPAGAYEQYF; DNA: TGTGCCAGCCGGCCAGCGGGAGCCTACGAGCAGTACTTC
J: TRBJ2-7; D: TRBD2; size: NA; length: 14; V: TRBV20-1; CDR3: CSASPQLAEYEQYF; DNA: TGCAGTGCTAGTCCCCAACTAGCGGAGTACGAGCAGTACTTC
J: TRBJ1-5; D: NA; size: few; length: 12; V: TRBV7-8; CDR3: CASSPSNQPQHF; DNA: TGTGCCAGCAGCCCTAGCAATCAGCCCCAGCATTTT
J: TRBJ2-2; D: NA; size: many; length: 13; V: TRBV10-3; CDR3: CASLDTKTGELFF; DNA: TGTGCCAGCCTGGACACCAAAACCGGGGAGCTGTTTTTT
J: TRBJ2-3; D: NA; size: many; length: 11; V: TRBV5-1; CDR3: CASSATDTQYF; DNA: TGCGCCAGCAGCGCCACAGATACGCAGTATTTT
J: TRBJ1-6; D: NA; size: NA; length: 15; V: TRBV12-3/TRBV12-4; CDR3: CASSLVPGGGSPLHF; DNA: TGTGCCAGCAGTTTAGTTCCAGGAGGTGGGTCACCCCTCCACTTT
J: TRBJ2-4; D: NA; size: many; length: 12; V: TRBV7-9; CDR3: CASSSSGDIQYF; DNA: TGTGCCAGCAGCTCGTCTGGTGACATTCAGTACTTC
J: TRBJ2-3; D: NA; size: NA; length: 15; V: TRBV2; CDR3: CASSAWGSSTDTQYF; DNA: TGTGCCAGCAGCGCTTGGGGTTCGAGCACAGATACGCAGTATTTT
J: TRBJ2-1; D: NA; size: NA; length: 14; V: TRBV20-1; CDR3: CSARETSSYNEQFF; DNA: TGCAGTGCTAGGGAGACGAGCTCCTACAATGAGCAGTTCTTC
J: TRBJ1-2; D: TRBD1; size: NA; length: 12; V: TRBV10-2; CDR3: CASSPGTVGYTF; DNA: TGCGCCAGCAGTCCAGGGACAGTCGGCTACACCTTC
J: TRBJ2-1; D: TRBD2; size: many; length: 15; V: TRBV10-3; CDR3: CAISGGASGSFEQFF; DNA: TGTGCCATCAGTGGGGGGGCTAGCGGGAGTTTTGAGCAGTTCTTC
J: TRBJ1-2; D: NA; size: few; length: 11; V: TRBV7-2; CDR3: CASSIGQGYTF; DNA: TGTGCCAGCAGCATTGGACAGGGCTACACCTTC
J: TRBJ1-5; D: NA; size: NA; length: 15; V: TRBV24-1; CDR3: CATSSDSGSNQPQHF; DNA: TGTGCCACCAGCAGTGACTCAGGGAGCAATCAGCCCCAGCATTTT
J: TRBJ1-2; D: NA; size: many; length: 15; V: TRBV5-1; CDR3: CASSPGGPTNYGYTF; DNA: TGCGCCAGCAGCCCCGGCGGGCCCACTAACTATGGCTACACCTTC
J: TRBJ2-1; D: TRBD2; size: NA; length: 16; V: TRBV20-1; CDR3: CSARKAGGPNTETQFF; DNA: TGCAGTGCTAGGAAAGCGGGAGGGCCGAACACAGAGACGCAGTTCTTC